The 2 T cell receptor beta chains in this list originate from one sample, sequenced in a study of cytomegalovirus exposure and HLA in healthy donors. Vbeta (60) and Jbeta (13) primers were used in the PCR. The table came from immunoSEQ multiplex PCR; TCRdb's copy has only in-frame clones and leaves some out. The data show under 200,000 clones, roughly 80% seen once. The material sequenced was PBMCs. These receptors all come from a human donor in good health.

The chain couples TRBV4-1 to TRBJ2-2, with 7 bases identical to TRBD1. Germline trimming cut 4 bases from V and 2 bases from J; bases unmatched to any gene: 4. CDR3 size: 15 residues. Germline CDR1 is MGHRA and CDR2 is YSYEKL. This CDR3 reads CASSLPGGNTGELFF. CDR3 in DNA: TGCGCCAGCAGCCTACCAGGGGGAAACACCGGGGAGCTGTTTTTT.

The chain has TRBV7-9 and TRBJ2-1; 10 bases are a match to TRBD2. Trimming took 3 bases from V and 4 from J; bases not matched to a gene: 3. There are 15 residues in the CDR3. The V gene's germline CDR1 is SEHNR and CDR2 FQNEAQ (reference sequence). The CDR3 region has the DNA TGTGCCAGCAGCTTCACTAGCGGGGCTTACAATGAGCAGTTCTTC. Translated: CASSFTSGAYNEQFF.